The rows below give T cell receptor beta chains drawn from one sample of a study of blood T cell repertoires in COVID-19. TCRdb's copy holds only in-frame clones and misses some; the assay was immunoSEQ multiplex PCR. The table has 200,000 to 300,000 clones, 86% seen once. The sequencing input was peripheral blood. These receptors all come from a man aged 30 to 39 with active or convalescent COVID-19. Each CDR3 is given with its conserved first and last residue. The order of the fields is J gene, clone size, V gene, CDR3 protein. Clone sizes are given selectively: once, few, many, or a class where the clone is expanded.

TRBJ1-2,NA,TRBV6-5,CASGAGEYSNYGYTF
TRBJ1-3,NA,TRBV4-2,CASSQEAGDGAGNTIYF
TRBJ1-6,NA,TRBV14,CASSLGRGARPLHF
TRBJ1-5,NA,TRBV19,CASSMAGGHQPQHF
TRBJ2-3,NA,TRBV3-1/TRBV3-2,CASSDSTPGDTQYF
TRBJ2-7,NA,TRBV10-2,CASSLAGRVGEQYF
TRBJ1-2,NA,TRBV6-5,CASSFTGDGYTF
TRBJ2-4,NA,TRBV23-1,CASSPGTFGEGAKNIQYF
TRBJ1-6,NA,TRBV3-1/TRBV3-2,CASSQDFTRGKHNSPLHF
TRBJ1-2,NA,TRBV6-1,CASSERGGLNYGYTF
TRBJ1-6,NA,TRBV5-1,CASSTSSQGVSPLHF
TRBJ1-2,NA,TRBV7-9,CASSSPGQGAEGYTF
TRBJ1-1,once,TRBV4-1,CASSQGTGASTEAFF
TRBJ2-2,NA,TRBV5-1,CASSLLIKTGVTTGELFF
TRBJ1-5,NA,TRBV29-1,CTELDRANQPQHF
TRBJ2-7,NA,TRBV14,CASSQVSVEQYF
TRBJ2-7,NA,TRBV18,CASSPPLAGNYEQYF
TRBJ1-4,few,TRBV10-2,CASSPRENEKLFF
TRBJ2-7,NA,TRBV19,CASSTPDRDEQYF
TRBJ2-5,NA,TRBV3-1/TRBV3-2,CASSQELGGAGETQYF